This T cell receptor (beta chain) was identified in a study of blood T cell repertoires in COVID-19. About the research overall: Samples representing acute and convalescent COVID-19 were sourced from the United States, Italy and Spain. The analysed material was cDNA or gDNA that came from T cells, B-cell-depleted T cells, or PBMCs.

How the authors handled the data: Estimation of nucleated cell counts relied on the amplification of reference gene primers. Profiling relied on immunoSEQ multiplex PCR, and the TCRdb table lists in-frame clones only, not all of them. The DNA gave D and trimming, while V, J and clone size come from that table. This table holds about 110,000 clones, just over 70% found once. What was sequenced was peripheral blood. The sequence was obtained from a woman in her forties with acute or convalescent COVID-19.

CDR3 protein: CASSSGTDVPGELFF. Written as DNA, the CDR3 is TGTGCCAGCAGCTCCGGGACTGATGTTCCCGGGGAGCTGTTTTTT. The V and J genes are TRBV5-6 and TRBJ2-2, with a tentative D call TRBD2 (6 bases). Germline values: CDR1 SGHDT, CDR2 YYEEEE. The CDR3 is 15 residues long. Trimming cost V 3 bases and J 6 bases, with 15 bases left between them.